These 14 T cell receptor beta chains were sequenced from one sample in a study of CD8 T cells in ankylosing spondylitis. These TCRs are of unknown antigen specificity. Via MiXCR, TCRdb re-called the 5' RACE reads, giving one row per CDR3 protein. The sample includes about 750,000 distinct CDR3 sequences, around 20% of them seen just once. The study, taken as a whole, reports: Characteristic of ankylosing spondylitis blood, it appeared, was a TCR beta motif comprising roughly eight highly homologous variants.

Sequenced input: blood, either unsorted or a sorted T cell fraction (not recorded which). All receptors derive from a male donor with ankylosing spondylitis.

This clonotype came up a few times. The V gene is TRBV6-1, the J gene TRBJ1-5, with D unresolved. Germline values: CDR1 MNHNS, CDR2 SASEGT. The germline V and J ends were trimmed by 2 bases and 7 bases, with 12 bases remaining between them. The CDR3 contains 14 residues. This chain's CDR3 is CASSERTDGQPQHF. In nucleotides, the CDR3 is TGTGCCAGCAGTGAACGCACGGACGGGCAGCCCCAGCATTTT.

This clonotype was detected a few times. This rearrangement joins TRBV20-1 to TRBJ2-7, with TRBD1 as a possible D gene (6 bases). The CDR3 consists of 13 residues. V was clipped by 6 bases and J by 3 bases, with 15 bases between them. Per germline, CDR1 DFQATT and CDR2 SNEGSKA (reference sequence). The CDR3 DNA is TGCAGTGCCCCCCGGGACACCAACTACGAGCAGTACTTC. This gives the protein CSAPRDTNYEQYF.

In this sample, this clonotype turned up a few times. The chain links TRBV12-3 or TRBV12-4 to TRBJ2-1; perhaps TRBD2 as D (6 bases). Trimming shortened V by 1 base and J by 10 bases, and 17 bases separated the two germline ends. This CDR3 contains 15 residues. The DNA for the CDR3 is TGTGCCAGCAGTTTAGATGTGAAGGGGACTCAGGAGCAGTTCTTC. Its protein product is CASSLDVKGTQEQFF.

The V and J genes are TRBV19 and TRBJ2-3; 9 bases agree with TRBD1. The V segment lost 8 bases and the J segment 2 bases; nucleotides outside the gene matches: 5. CDR1 is LNHDA, CDR2 SQIVND, per germline (reference sequence). This CDR3 spans 14 amino acids. CDR3 in DNA: TGTGCCAGTCGACAGGGGGGATTCACAGATACGCAGTATTTT. This gives the protein CASRQGGFTDTQYF.

The V gene is TRBV29-1, the J gene TRBJ2-1; TRBD1 might be the D (6 bases). CDR3 length: 14 residues. Trimming took 5 bases from V and 0 from J, leaving 11 bases between them. Germline V gives CDR1 SQVTM, CDR2 ANQGSEA. CDR3 protein: CSVLQGNSYNEQFF. CDR3 coding DNA: TGCAGCGTTCTACAGGGAAACTCCTACAATGAGCAGTTCTTC.

The chain couples TRBV4-1 to TRBJ1-2, with 9 positions matching TRBD1. J gave up 4 bases and V 0 bases, and 12 bases lay outside the gene matches. The CDR3 is made up of 18 amino acids. Germline-derived CDR1 and CDR2 are MGHRA and YSYEKL. CDR3 in amino acids: CASSQDLAETGGVYGYTF. The DNA of the CDR3 is TGCGCCAGCAGCCAAGATCTTGCTGAGACAGGGGGAGTCTATGGCTACACCTTC.

The chain links TRBV29-1 to TRBJ2-1; D is unclear. CDR3 size: 11 residues. V was pared by 3 bases and J by 7 bases, with 7 bases between. Per the germline V gene, CDR1 is SQVTM and CDR2 is ANQGSEA. CDR3 residues: CSVESANEQFF. CDR3 nucleotide sequence: TGCAGCGTTGAGTCAGCAAATGAGCAGTTCTTC.

The V and J genes are TRBV27 and TRBJ2-3; 14 nucleotides align to TRBD2. Germline V gene data show CDR1 as MNHEY and CDR2 as SMNVEV (reference sequence). The junction had 5 bases not matched to a gene; V was cut back by 3 bases and J by 9 bases. The CDR3 length is 15 residues. The CDR3 DNA sequence: TGTGCCAGCAGTTTTTTGACTAGCGGGGGGGAAACGCAGTATTTT. Protein: CASSFLTSGGETQYF.

This rearrangement joins TRBV12-3 or TRBV12-4 to TRBJ2-6; D gene ambiguous. V gave up 7 bases and J gave up 0 bases, with 22 bases separating them. CDR3 length: 19 residues. CDR3 residues: CASTYQVGRSFSGANVLTF. CDR3 sequence (DNA): TGTGCCAGCACATACCAGGTTGGCAGGAGCTTCTCTGGGGCCAACGTCCTGACTTTC.

This clonotype has a single count. This chain joins TRBV12-3 or TRBV12-4 and TRBJ1-2; no clear D. Trimming pared 6 bases from V and 0 bases from J, leaving 11 bases between. The CDR3 is 14 amino acids. The CDR3: CASRPGWTNYGYTF. The CDR3 region has the DNA TGTGCCAGCAGACCCGGGTGGACTAACTATGGCTACACCTTC.

V usage is TRBV7-8 and J usage is TRBJ1-2, with D hard to call. V lost 5 bases and J lost 8, with 12 bases in between. The germline gives CDR1 SGHVS, CDR2 FQNEAQ. The CDR3 spans 12 residues. CDR3 DNA sequence: TGTGCCAGCAGCCCCCAAGAGAGGGGCTACACCTTC. It encodes CASSPQERGYTF.

Ten or more counts support this clonotype. The rearrangement joins TRBV11-2 to TRBJ2-3; no clear D. Germline CDR1 SGHAT, CDR2 FQNNGV. V was trimmed by 1 base and J by 0 bases, leaving 11 bases between them. There are 16 residues in the CDR3. The CDR3 spells CASSLVGGPSTDTQYF. As DNA, the CDR3 is TGTGCCAGCAGCTTAGTCGGCGGCCCTAGCACAGATACGCAGTATTTT.

Only a few counts were recorded for this clonotype. The chain is built from TRBV4-3 and TRBJ1-4, with D uncertain. Trimming stripped 0 bases from V and 6 bases from J, with 8 bases between. CDR3 length equals 14 residues. CDR1 and CDR2 (germline): LGHNA, YSLEER. The CDR3, as DNA: TGCGCCAGCAGCCAAGAAGGGATGGATGAAAAACTGTTTTTT. Its protein product is CASSQEGMDEKLFF.

The chain joins TRBV2 to TRBJ1-5; D perhaps matches TRBD1 (5 bases). This CDR3 has 15 amino acids. Germline V gene lookup returns CDR1 SNHLY and CDR2 FYNNEI. V was shortened by 3 bases and J by 8 bases, with 17 bases between the two germline ends. CDR3 nucleotides: TGTGCCAGCAGTGATTGGGATGGGCAGACAGAGCCCCAGCATTTT. Translated: CASSDWDGQTEPQHF. Looking up the rest from reference TRBV2 and TRBJ1-5 gives the full variable domain: EPEVTQTPSHQVTQMGQEVILRCVPISNHLYFYWYRQILGQKVEFLVSFYNNEISEKSEIFDDQFSVERPDGSNFTLKIRSTKLEDSAMYFCASSDWDGQTEPQHFGDGTRLSIL.